The source of this TCR beta chain is a study of shared clonotypes between healthy human individuals. The assay was immunoSEQ multiplex PCR, and TCRdb's table has in-frame clones only and misses some. This sample has 300,000 to 400,000 clones; roughly 80% occur once, and the top ten carry around 9.3%. Trimming removed 10 bases from V and 2 bases from J; junction bases left unmatched: 9. This CDR3 contains 14 residues. Germline V gene lookup returns CDR1 MDHEN and CDR2 SYDVKM. The origin of this receptor is a young man in good health. This chain links TRBV28 with TRBJ2-3, with TRBD2 identical over 7 bases. Sample: memory CD4+ T cells sorted from blood. Subset meaning: CD45RA-negative fraction. The CDR3 bases are TGTGCCAAAGAGGGGCGGGGGTACACAGATACGCAGTATTTT. This encodes CAKEGRGYTDTQYF.